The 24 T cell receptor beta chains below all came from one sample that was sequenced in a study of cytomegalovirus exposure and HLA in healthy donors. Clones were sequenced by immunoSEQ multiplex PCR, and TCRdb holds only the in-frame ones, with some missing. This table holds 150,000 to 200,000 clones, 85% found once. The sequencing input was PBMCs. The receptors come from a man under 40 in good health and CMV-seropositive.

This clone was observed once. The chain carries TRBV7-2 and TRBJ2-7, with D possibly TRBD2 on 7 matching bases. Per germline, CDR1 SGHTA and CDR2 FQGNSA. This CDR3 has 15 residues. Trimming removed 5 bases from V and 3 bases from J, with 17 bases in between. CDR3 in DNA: TGTGCCAGCAGCCCGTCCACGGGGGGCTTCTACGAGCAGTACTTC. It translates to CASSPSTGGFYEQYF.

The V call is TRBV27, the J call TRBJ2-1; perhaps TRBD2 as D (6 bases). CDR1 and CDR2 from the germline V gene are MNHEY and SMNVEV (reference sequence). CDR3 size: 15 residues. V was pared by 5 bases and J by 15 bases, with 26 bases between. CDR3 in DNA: TGTGCCAGCAGTCGGGACTCGTCGGAAGCCCCATCGCGGTTCTTC. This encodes CASSRDSSEAPSRFF.

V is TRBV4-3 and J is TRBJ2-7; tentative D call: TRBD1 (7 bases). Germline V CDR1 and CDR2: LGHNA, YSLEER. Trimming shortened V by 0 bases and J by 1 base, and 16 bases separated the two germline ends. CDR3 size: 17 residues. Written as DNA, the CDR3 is TGCGCCAGCAGCCAAGATCCCCCGGCAGGGGGGTCCTACGAGCAGTACTTC. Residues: CASSQDPPAGGSYEQYF.

The CDR3 sequence: CASTRAGGVYEQYF. Here the CDR3 DNA reads TGTGCCAGCACCCGAGCGGGGGGAGTCTACGAGCAGTACTTC. The chain has TRBV27 and TRBJ2-7; TRBD2 matches at 9 bases. Germline V gene lookup returns CDR1 MNHEY and CDR2 SMNVEV (reference sequence). The CDR3 has 14 residues. V gave up 7 bases and J gave up 3 bases; unmatched junction bases: 7.

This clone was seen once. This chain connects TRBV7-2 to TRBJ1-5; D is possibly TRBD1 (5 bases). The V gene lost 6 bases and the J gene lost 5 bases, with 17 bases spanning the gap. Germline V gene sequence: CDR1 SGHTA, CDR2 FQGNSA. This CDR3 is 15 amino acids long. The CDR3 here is CASRPRDSPYQPQHF. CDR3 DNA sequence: TGTGCCAGCAGGCCCCGCGACAGTCCCTATCAGCCCCAGCATTTT.

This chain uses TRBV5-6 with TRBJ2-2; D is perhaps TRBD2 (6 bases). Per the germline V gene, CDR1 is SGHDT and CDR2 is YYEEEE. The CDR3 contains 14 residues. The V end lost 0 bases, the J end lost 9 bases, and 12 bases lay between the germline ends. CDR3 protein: CASSLGPSDRELFF. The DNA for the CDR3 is TGTGCCAGCAGCTTGGGCCCTAGCGACCGGGAGCTGTTTTTT. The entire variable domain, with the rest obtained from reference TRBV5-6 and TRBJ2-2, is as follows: DAGVTQSPTHLIKTRGQQVTLRCSPKSGHDTVSWYQQALGQGPQFIFQYYEEEERQRGNFPDRFSGHQFPNYSSELNVNALLLGDSALYLCASSLGPSDRELFFGEGSRLTVL.

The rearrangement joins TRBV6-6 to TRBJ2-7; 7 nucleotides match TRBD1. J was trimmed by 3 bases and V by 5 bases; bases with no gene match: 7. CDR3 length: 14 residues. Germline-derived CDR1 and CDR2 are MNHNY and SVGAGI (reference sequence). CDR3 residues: CASSQGQVIYEQYF. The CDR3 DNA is TGTGCCAGCAGTCAAGGACAGGTCATCTACGAGCAGTACTTC.

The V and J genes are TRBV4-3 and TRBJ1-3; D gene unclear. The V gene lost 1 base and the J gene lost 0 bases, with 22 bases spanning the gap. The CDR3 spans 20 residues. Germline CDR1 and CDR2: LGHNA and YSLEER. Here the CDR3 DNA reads TGCGCCAGCAGCCAAGGACGAGGGTCTGTTTACCAACTCTCTGGAAACACCATATATTTT. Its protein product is CASSQGRGSVYQLSGNTIYF.

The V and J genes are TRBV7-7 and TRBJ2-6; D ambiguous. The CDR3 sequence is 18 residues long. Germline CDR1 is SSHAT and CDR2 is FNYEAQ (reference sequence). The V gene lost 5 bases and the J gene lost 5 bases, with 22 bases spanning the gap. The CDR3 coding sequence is TGTGCCAGCAGCCACGATCCAGTGCCACAAAGTCGGGCCAACGTCCTGACTTTC. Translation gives CASSHDPVPQSRANVLTF.

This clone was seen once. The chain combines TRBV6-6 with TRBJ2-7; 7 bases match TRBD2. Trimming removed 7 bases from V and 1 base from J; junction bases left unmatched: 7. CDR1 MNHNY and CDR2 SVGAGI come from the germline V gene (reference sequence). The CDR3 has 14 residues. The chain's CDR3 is CASKYRGESYEQYF. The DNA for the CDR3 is TGTGCCAGCAAATACCGGGGGGAATCCTACGAGCAGTACTTC.

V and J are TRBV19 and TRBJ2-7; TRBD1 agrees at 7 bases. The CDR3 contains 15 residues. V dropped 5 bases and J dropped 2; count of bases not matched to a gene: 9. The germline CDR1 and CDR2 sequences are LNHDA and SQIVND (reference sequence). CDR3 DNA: TGTGCCAGTAGTTTATTTGGGGACAGTCCCTACGAGCAGTACTTC. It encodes CASSLFGDSPYEQYF.

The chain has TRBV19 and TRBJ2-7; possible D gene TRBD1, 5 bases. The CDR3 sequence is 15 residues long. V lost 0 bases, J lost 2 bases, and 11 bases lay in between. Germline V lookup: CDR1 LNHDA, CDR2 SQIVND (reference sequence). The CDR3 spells CASSIEGLRTYEQYF. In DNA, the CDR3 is TGTGCCAGTAGTATAGAGGGGCTACGGACCTACGAGCAGTACTTC.

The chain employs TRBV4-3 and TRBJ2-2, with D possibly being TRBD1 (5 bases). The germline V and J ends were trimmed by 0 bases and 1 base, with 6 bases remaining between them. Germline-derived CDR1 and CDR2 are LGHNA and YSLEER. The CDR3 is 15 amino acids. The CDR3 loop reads CASSQDGQNTGELFF. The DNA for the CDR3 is TGCGCCAGCAGCCAAGATGGACAGAACACCGGGGAGCTGTTTTTT.

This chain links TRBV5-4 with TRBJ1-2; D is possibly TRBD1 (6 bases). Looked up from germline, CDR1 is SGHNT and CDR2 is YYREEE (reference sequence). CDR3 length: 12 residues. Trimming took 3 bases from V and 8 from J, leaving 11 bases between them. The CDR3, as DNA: TGTGCCAGCAGCTGGGTACAGGGAGGCTACACCTTC. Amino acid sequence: CASSWVQGGYTF.

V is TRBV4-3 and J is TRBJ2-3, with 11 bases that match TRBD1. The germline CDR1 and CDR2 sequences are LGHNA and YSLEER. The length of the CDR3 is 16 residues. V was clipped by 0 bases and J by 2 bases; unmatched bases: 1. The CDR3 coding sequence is TGCGCCAGCAGCCAAGATGGACAGGGGGCCACAGATACGCAGTATTTT. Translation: CASSQDGQGATDTQYF.

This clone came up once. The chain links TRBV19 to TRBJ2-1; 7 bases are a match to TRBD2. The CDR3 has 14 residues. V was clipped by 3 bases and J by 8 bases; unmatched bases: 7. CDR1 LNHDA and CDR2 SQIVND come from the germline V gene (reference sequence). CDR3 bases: TGTGCCAGTAGTATTAGGACTAGAGAGGATGAGCAGTTCTTC. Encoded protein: CASSIRTREDEQFF. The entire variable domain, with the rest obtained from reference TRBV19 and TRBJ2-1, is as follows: DGGITQSPKYLFRKEGQNVTLSCEQNLNHDAMYWYRQDPGQGLRLIYYSQIVNDFQKGDIAEGYSVSREKKESFPLTVTSAQKNPTAFYLCASSIRTREDEQFFGPGTRLTVL.

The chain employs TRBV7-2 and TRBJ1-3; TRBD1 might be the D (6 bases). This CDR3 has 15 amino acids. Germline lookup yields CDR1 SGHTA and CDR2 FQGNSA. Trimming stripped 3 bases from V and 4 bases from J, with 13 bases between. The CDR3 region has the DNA TGTGCCAGCAGCTTCCGGCAGGGGCTAGGAAACACCATATATTTT. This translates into CASSFRQGLGNTIYF.

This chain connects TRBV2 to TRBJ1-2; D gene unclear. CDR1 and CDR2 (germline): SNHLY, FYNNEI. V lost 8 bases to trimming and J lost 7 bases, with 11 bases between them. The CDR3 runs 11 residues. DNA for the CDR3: TGTGCCAGCCGCACTGTAGTTGGCTACACCTTC. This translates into CASRTVVGYTF.

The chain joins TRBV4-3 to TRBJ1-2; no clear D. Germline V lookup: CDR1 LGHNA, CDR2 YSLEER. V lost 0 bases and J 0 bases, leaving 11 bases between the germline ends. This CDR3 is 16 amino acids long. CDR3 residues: CASSQDRTGPNYGYTF. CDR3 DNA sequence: TGCGCCAGCAGCCAAGATCGGACTGGCCCTAACTATGGCTACACCTTC.

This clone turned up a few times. For the CDR3, the DNA is TGTGCCAGCTCACCAATTGACGGGGAAGAGACCCAGTACTTC. The encoded protein is CASSPIDGEETQYF. The V and J genes are TRBV18 and TRBJ2-5, with D possibly TRBD2 on 5 matching bases. With 2 bases removed from V and 3 bases from J, the gap between germline ends came to 10 bases. This CDR3 region has 14 residues. Germline CDR1 reads KGHSH; CDR2 reads LQKENI.

The CDR3 coding sequence is TGTGCCAGCAGTCGACTCGGAGATACGCAGTATTTT. Translated, it gives CASSRLGDTQYF. V and J are TRBV6-5 and TRBJ2-3; D is unclear. Germline assignment: CDR1 MNHEY and CDR2 SVGAGI. The CDR3 runs 12 residues. V was shortened by 5 bases and J by 5 bases, with 8 bases between the two germline ends.

For the CDR3, the DNA is TGTGCCAGCAGCTTAGTAGAAAAACTGTTTTTT. As protein: CASSLVEKLFF. This chain connects TRBV7-9 to TRBJ1-4, with unresolved D. Germline lookup yields CDR1 SEHNR and CDR2 FQNEAQ (reference sequence). Trimming pared 1 base from V and 8 bases from J, leaving 2 bases between. The CDR3 spans 11 residues.

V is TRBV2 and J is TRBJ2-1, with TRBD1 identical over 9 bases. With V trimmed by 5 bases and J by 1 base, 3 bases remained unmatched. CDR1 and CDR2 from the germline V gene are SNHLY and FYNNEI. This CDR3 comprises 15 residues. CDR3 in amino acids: CASSQDRGSYNEQFF. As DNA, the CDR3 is TGTGCCAGCAGTCAGGACAGGGGTTCCTACAATGAGCAGTTCTTC.

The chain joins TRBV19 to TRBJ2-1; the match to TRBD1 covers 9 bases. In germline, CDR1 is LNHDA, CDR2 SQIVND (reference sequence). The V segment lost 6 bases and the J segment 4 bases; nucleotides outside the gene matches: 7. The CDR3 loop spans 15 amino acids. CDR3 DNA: TGTGCCAGTAGCAACTCCGGGACAGGGTACAATGAGCAGTTCTTC. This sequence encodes CASSNSGTGYNEQFF. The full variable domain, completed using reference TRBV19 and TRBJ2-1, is DGGITQSPKYLFRKEGQNVTLSCEQNLNHDAMYWYRQDPGQGLRLIYYSQIVNDFQKGDIAEGYSVSREKKESFPLTVTSAQKNPTAFYLCASSNSGTGYNEQFFGPGTRLTVL.